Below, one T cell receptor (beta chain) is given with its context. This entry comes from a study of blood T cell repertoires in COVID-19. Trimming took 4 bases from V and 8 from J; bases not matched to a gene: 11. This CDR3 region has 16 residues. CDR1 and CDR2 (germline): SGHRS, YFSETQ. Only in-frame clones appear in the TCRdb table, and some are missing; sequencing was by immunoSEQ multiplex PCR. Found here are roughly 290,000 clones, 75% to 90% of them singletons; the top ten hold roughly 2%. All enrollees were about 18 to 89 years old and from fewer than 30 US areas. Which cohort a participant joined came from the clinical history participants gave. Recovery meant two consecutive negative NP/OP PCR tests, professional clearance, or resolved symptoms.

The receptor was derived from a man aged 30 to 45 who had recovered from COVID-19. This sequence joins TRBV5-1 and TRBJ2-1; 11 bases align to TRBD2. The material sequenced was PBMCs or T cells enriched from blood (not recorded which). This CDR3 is CASSKGLAATLDEQFF. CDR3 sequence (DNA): TGCGCCAGCAGCAAGGGACTAGCGGCCACCCTCGATGAGCAGTTCTTC.